This T cell receptor beta chain was profiled in a study of blood T cell repertoires in COVID-19. Only in-frame clones appear in the TCRdb table, and some are missing; sequencing was by immunoSEQ multiplex PCR. This table has a few hundred thousand clones, roughly 85% appearing once. Trimming cost V 1 base and J 0 bases, with 4 bases left between them. This CDR3 is built from 14 residues. The germline V gene has CDR1 LNHDA and CDR2 SQIVND (reference sequence). The receptor's source is a woman aged 70 to 79 with COVID-19, enrolled during active disease. J is TRBJ1-3 and V is TRBV19, with D unclear. The sequenced sample consisted of peripheral blood. CDR3 sequence (DNA): TGTGCCAGTAGTATAGGGCTCTCTGGAAACACCATATATTTT. Translation: CASSIGLSGNTIYF.